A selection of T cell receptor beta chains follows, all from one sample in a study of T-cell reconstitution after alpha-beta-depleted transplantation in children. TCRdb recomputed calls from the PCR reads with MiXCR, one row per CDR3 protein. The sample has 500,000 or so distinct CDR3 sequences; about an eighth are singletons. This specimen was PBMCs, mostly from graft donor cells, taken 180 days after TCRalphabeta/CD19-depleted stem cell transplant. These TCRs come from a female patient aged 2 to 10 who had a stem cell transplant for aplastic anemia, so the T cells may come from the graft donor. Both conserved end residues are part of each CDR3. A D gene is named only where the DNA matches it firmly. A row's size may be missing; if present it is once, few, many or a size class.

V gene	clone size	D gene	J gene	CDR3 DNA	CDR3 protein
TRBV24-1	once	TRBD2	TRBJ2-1	TGTGCCACCAGTGGTTTACTGACTAGCGGAACCTACAATGAGCAGTTCTTC	CATSGLLTSGTYNEQFF
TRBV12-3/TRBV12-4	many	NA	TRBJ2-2	TGTGCCAGCAGCTTGAACACGGGGGCCGGGGAGCTGTTTTTT	CASSLNTGAGELFF
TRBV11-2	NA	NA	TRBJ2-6	TGTGCCAGCAGCTTACACAACGTCCTGACTTTC	CASSLHNVLTF
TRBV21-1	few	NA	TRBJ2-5	TGTGCCAGCAGCAAAGAAGCAGGGGTAGAGACCCAGTACTTC	CASSKEAGVETQYF
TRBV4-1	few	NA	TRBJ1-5	TGCGCCAGCAGCCAAGAGGGGCAGGACGACCAGCCCCAGCATTTT	CASSQEGQDDQPQHF
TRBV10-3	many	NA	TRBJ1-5	TGTGCCATCAGTGAAGGTTTTCACCTTAATCAGCCCCAGCATTTT	CAISEGFHLNQPQHF
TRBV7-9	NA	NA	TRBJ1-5	TGTGCCACCGACCCGTATAGCAATCAGCCCCAGCATTTT	CATDPYSNQPQHF
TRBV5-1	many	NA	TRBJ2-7	TGCGCCAGCAGTGACGTGGGGGGGCGAGACGAGCAGTACTTC	CASSDVGGRDEQYF
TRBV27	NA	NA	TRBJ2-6	TGTGCCAGCAGTTTTTTCGGTCGTAGAGGGCCTGGGGCCAACGTCCTGACTTTC	CASSFFGRRGPGANVLTF
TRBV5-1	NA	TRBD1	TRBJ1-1	TGCGCCAGCAGCCAGGGACAGGGCGGGTACACTGAAGCTTTCTTT	CASSQGQGGYTEAFF
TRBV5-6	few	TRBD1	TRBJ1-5	TGTGCCAGCAGCTGGGGACAGTTCGGAAATCAGCCCCAGCATTTT	CASSWGQFGNQPQHF
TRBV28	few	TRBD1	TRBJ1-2	TGTGCCAGCAGTTTGGGGGACAGGGTGCGACCGGGCTACACCTTC	CASSLGDRVRPGYTF
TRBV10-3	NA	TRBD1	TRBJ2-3	TGTGCCATCGCGGACAGGGGGCCATCAGATACGCAGTATTTT	CAIADRGPSDTQYF
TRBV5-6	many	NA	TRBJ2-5	TGTGCCAGCAGCTTGGTGCAAGCGGGAGAGACCCAGTACTTC	CASSLVQAGETQYF
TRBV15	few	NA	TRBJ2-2	TGTGCCACCAGCAGCGCCTTAGGACGACAGAACACCGGGGAGCTGTTTTTT	CATSSALGRQNTGELFF
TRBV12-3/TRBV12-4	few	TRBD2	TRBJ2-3	TGTGCCAGCAGTGGGGGGGACTCGCCTAAAGCCACAGATACGCAGTATTTT	CASSGGDSPKATDTQYF
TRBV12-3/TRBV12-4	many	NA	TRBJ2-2	TGTGCCAGCAGTCCTATGGCCGGGGAGCTGTTTTTT	CASSPMAGELFF
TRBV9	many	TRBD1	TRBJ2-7	TGTGCCAGCAGCGTAGGCTTATCCGGGACAGGGACCTACGAGCAGTACTTC	CASSVGLSGTGTYEQYF
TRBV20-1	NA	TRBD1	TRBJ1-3	TGCAGTGCTAACGACAGGGCCGGAAACACCATATATTTT	CSANDRAGNTIYF
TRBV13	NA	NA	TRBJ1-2	TGTGCCAGCAGCCGGGGAGGAGGGAAGAGCTATGGCTACACCTTC	CASSRGGGKSYGYTF
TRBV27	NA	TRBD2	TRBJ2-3	TGTGCCAGCAGTGTACGACTAGCGGGAGGTGGGGATACGCAGTATTTT	CASSVRLAGGGDTQYF
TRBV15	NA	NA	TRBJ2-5	TGTGCCACCAGCAGAGATCGGGCCGGGACACCCAACTTC	CATSRDRAGTPNF
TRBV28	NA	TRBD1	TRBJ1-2	TGTGCCAGCAGTTTATTGCAGGGGGCAGCGGGCTATGGCTACACCTTC	CASSLLQGAAGYGYTF
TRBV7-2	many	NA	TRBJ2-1	TGTGCCAGCACCCTCGGACAAACCTACAATGAGCAGTTCTTC	CASTLGQTYNEQFF
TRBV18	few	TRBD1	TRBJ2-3	TGTGCCAGCTCACCACAGGGACAGGCGATTAGCACAGATACGCAGTATTTT	CASSPQGQAISTDTQYF
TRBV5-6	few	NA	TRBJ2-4	TGTGCCAGCAGCTTTGACGGACACACTCTAGCCAAAAACATTCAGTACTTC	CASSFDGHTLAKNIQYF
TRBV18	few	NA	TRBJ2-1	TGTGCCAGCTCACCATATTCGGGTGAGCAGTTCTTC	CASSPYSGEQFF
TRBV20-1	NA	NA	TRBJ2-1	TGCAGTGCTAGAGAGACTGACTTATACAATGAGCAGTTCTTC	CSARETDLYNEQFF
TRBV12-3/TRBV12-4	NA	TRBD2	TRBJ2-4	TGTGCCAGCACCCCGGGAGGTGAGGGGAAGGGCATTCAGTACTTC	CASTPGGEGKGIQYF
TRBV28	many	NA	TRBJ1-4	TGTGCCAGCAGTTTAATGTTCGTCGCAACTAATGAAAAACTGTTTTTT	CASSLMFVATNEKLFF
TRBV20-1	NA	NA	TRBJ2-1	TGCAGTGCTTCGGACCCGGTCCCCTACAATGAGCAGTTCTTC	CSASDPVPYNEQFF
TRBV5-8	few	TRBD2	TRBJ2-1	TGTGCCAGCAGCCCTGCGGGGGAGGACTACAATGAGCAGTTCTTC	CASSPAGEDYNEQFF
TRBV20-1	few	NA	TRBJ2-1	TGCAGTGCTAGAGATCCCGGGACCCTCGATGAGCAGTTCTTC	CSARDPGTLDEQFF
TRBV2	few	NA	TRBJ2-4	TGTGCCAGCTGCCCCGGGGGAGCCAAAAACATTCAGTACTTC	CASCPGGAKNIQYF
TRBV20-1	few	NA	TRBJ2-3	TGCAGTGCTAGGCCCCCACAGGCGCGACTACCCGGCACGCAGTATTTT	CSARPPQARLPGTQYF
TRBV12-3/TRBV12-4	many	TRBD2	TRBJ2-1	TGTGCCAGCAGTCCCGGGACTAGCGGCACCAATGAGCAGTTCTTC	CASSPGTSGTNEQFF
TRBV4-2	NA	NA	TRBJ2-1	TGTGCCAGCAGCGCCGACAGCTTACTAGGAACGAATGAGCAGTTCTTC	CASSADSLLGTNEQFF
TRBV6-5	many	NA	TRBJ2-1	TGTGCCAGCAGTTACCCAGGGAGGAGCTCCTACAATGAGCAGTTCTTC	CASSYPGRSSYNEQFF
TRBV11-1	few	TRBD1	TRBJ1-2	TGTGCCAGCAGCTTAGGACAGGGCGCCGGCTACACCTTC	CASSLGQGAGYTF
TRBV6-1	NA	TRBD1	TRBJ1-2	TGTGCCAGCAGCAAACCCCAGGGGGCGGTTAACTATGGCTACACCTTC	CASSKPQGAVNYGYTF
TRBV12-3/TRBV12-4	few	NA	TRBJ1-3	TGTGCCAGCCTTCTGTGGAGGCACACCATATATTTT	CASLLWRHTIYF